These 19 T cell receptor beta chains were all obtained from the same sample, sequenced in a study of early T cells in non-severe SARS-CoV-2 infection. MiXCR, run by TCRdb on the 5' RACE reads, gives a single entry per CDR3 protein. Of 70,000 to 90,000 distinct CDR3 sequences in the sample, more than 13% were seen once. What was sequenced was whole blood. These receptors all stem from an adult who was a healthcare worker with PCR-confirmed SARS-CoV-2 infection or an uninfected control (not recorded which).

The V call is TRBV27, the J call TRBJ2-2; tentative D call: TRBD1 (6 bases). Between the trimmed V and J ends, which lost 7 bases and 5 bases, there was a span of 23 bases. Germline V lookup: CDR1 MNHEY, CDR2 SMNVEV (reference sequence). This CDR3 region has 17 residues. This CDR3 reads CASTREGGRYQTGELFF. CDR3 coding DNA: TGTGCCAGCACCCGCGAAGGGGGACGGTATCAAACCGGGGAGCTGTTTTTT.

The CDR3 region has the DNA TGCGCCAGCAGCCAAGATGCCGGCGGGAGCGGTCACGAGCAGTACTTC. This gives the protein CASSQDAGGSGHEQYF. This chain joins TRBV4-3 and TRBJ2-7; 7 bases line up with TRBD2. The CDR3 runs 16 residues. The V gene end was trimmed by 0 bases and the J gene end by 5 bases; junction bases not matched to a gene: 10. CDR1 is LGHNA and CDR2 is YSLEER in the germline V gene.

The gene calls are TRBV29-1 and TRBJ2-4; D is unresolved. CDR3 length: 15 amino acids. Per germline, CDR1 SQVTM and CDR2 ANQGSEA. The V gene lost 0 bases and the J gene lost 0 bases, with 9 bases spanning the gap. CDR3 DNA sequence: TGCAGCGTTGAAGACCGGGCTCTAGCCAAAAACATTCAGTACTTC. Translating gives CSVEDRALAKNIQYF.

This chain connects TRBV4-3 to TRBJ1-1, with D possibly being TRBD1 (6 bases). Per the germline V gene, CDR1 is LGHNA and CDR2 is YSLEER. V was cut by 0 bases and J by 5 bases, with 16 bases left in between. The CDR3 extends over 16 amino acids. CDR3 sequence reads: CASSQDRWGRRTEAFF. CDR3 nucleotide sequence: TGCGCCAGCAGCCAAGATCGCTGGGGGCGAAGAACTGAAGCTTTCTTT.

This rearrangement joins TRBV6-1 to TRBJ2-7; 9 bases are a match to TRBD1. Looked up from germline, CDR1 is MNHNS and CDR2 is SASEGT. Losses at the gene ends were 6 bases for V and 1 base for J; bases not matched to a gene: 7. This CDR3 has 15 amino acids. In DNA, the CDR3 is TGTGCCAGCAGGTTCCGGGACAGGGTTTCCTACGAGCAGTACTTC. This encodes CASRFRDRVSYEQYF.

The chain uses TRBV9 and TRBJ2-1, with 8 bases identical to TRBD1. V lost 0 bases, J lost 5 bases, and 4 bases stayed unmatched. The CDR3 contains 15 residues. Per the germline V gene, CDR1 is SGDLS and CDR2 is YYNGEE. CDR3: CASSVGRTGHNEQFF. As DNA, the CDR3 is TGTGCCAGCAGCGTAGGCAGGACAGGGCACAATGAGCAGTTCTTC.

This clonotype turned up a few times. The chain joins TRBV10-3 to TRBJ1-2, with 7 bases aligning to TRBD1. This CDR3 contains 15 residues. The ends lost 4 bases at V and 2 bases at J; junction bases unmatched: 7. Germline V gene lookup returns CDR1 ENHRY and CDR2 SYGVKD. CDR3 sequence: CAISGGDRHNYGYTF. CDR3 coding DNA: TGTGCCATCAGTGGAGGGGACAGACACAACTATGGCTACACCTTC.

In its sample, this clonotype was seen a few times. The chain joins TRBV6-5 to TRBJ2-1; D assignment may be TRBD1 or TRBD2 (6 bases each). Trimming took 4 bases from V and 4 from J, leaving 11 bases between them. CDR3 length: 14 residues. CDR1 and CDR2 from the germline V gene are MNHEY and SVGAGI. The CDR3, as DNA: TGTGCCAGCAGTTTAGGAGGGGGGTACAATGAGCAGTTCTTC. Residues: CASSLGGGYNEQFF.

The sample holds a few counts of this clonotype. This sequence joins TRBV3-1 and TRBJ2-7, with TRBD2 matching 9 bases. In germline, CDR1 is LGHDT, CDR2 YNNKEL (reference sequence). CDR3 length: 15 residues. After removal of 1 base from V and 5 bases from J, the junction contained 6 bases not matched to a gene. The CDR3 protein is CASSQGLAGSDEQYF. CDR3 nucleotides: TGTGCCAGCAGCCAAGGGCTAGCGGGAAGCGACGAGCAGTACTTC.

This clonotype was detected only a few times. The chain carries TRBV7-9 and TRBJ2-1, with D uncertain. Trimming removed 4 bases at V and 8 bases at J, with 21 bases between. This CDR3 is built from 16 residues. Germline V CDR1 and CDR2: SEHNR, FQNEAQ (reference sequence). CDR3 coding DNA: TGTGCCAGCAGCTCGACTTTTCGCGGAAGATCCGATGAGCAGTTCTTC. Its translation: CASSSTFRGRSDEQFF.

The chain is built from TRBV9 and TRBJ2-2; no definite D call. V shed 0 bases and J shed 7 bases, with 7 bases lying between them. Looked up from germline, CDR1 is SGDLS and CDR2 is YYNGEE. The CDR3 extends over 13 amino acids. In nucleotides, the CDR3 is TGTGCCAGCAGCGTAGACAGATTCGGGGAGCTGTTTTTT. Protein sequence: CASSVDRFGELFF. The full variable domain, completed using reference TRBV9 and TRBJ2-2, is DSGVTQTPKHLITATGQRVTLRCSPRSGDLSVYWYQQSLDQGLQFLIQYYNGEERAKGNILERFSAQQFPDLHSELNLSSLELGDSALYFCASSVDRFGELFFGEGSRLTVL.

The chain combines TRBV6-6 with TRBJ2-3, with D tentatively TRBD2 (6 bases). The V end lost 7 bases, the J end lost 2 bases, and 16 bases lay between the germline ends. Germline CDR1 reads MNHNY; CDR2 reads SVGAGI (reference sequence). The CDR3 totals 15 residues. For the CDR3, the DNA is TGTGCCAGCACTCTTTGGGGGACTTCCACAGATACGCAGTATTTT. This codes for CASTLWGTSTDTQYF.

The V and J genes are TRBV5-6 and TRBJ2-7, with 10 bases matching TRBD1. V trimming: 6 bases; J trimming: 4 bases; junction bases outside the gene matches: 7. Germline V lookup: CDR1 SGHDT, CDR2 YYEEEE. The CDR3 loop spans 14 amino acids. DNA for the CDR3: TGTGCCAGCAACGACAGGGACAGGGGATACGAGCAGTACTTC. As protein: CASNDRDRGYEQYF.

The chain links TRBV7-2 to TRBJ2-1; 12 bases fit TRBD1. CDR3 size: 15 residues. Germline V lookup: CDR1 SGHTA, CDR2 FQGNSA. After removal of 5 bases from V and 10 bases from J, the junction contained 9 bases not matched to a gene. The CDR3 DNA reads as TGTGCCAGCAGCCAGGGACAGGGGGCGATTGGGGAGCAGTTCTTC. Translating it yields CASSQGQGAIGEQFF.

Only a few counts were recorded for this clonotype. V gene TRBV28 combines with J gene TRBJ1-1; D gene uncertain. The CDR3 sequence is 15 residues long. Per germline, CDR1 MDHEN and CDR2 SYDVKM. Trimming took off 3 bases at V and 4 bases at J, with 15 bases between the two ends. The CDR3 region has the DNA TGTGCCAGCAGTTTTCTCGTGAGGCGGGGCACTGAAGCTTTCTTT. It yields the protein CASSFLVRRGTEAFF. The entire variable domain, with the rest obtained from reference TRBV28 and TRBJ1-1, is as follows: DVKVTQSSRYLVKRTGEKVFLECVQDMDHENMFWYRQDPGLGLRLIYFSYDVKMKEKGDIPEGYSVSREKKERFSLILESASTNQTSMYLCASSFLVRRGTEAFFGQGTRLTVV.

The gene calls are TRBV28 and TRBJ1-1; D might be TRBD1 (5 bases). The CDR3 loop spans 13 amino acids. The germline gives CDR1 MDHEN, CDR2 SYDVKM. V was trimmed by 4 bases and J by 2 bases, leaving 8 bases between them. The CDR3 region has the DNA TGTGCCAGCAGTTCCGGACATAACACTGAAGCTTTCTTT. It encodes CASSSGHNTEAFF.

The count of this clonotype is one. This sequence joins TRBV9 and TRBJ1-2; D not certain. This CDR3 contains 15 residues. V dropped 0 bases and J dropped 5 bases, with 14 bases sitting between them. Germline CDR1 SGDLS, CDR2 YYNGEE. CDR3 nucleotides: TGTGCCAGCAGCGTAGGGGGTCGGAAGCCGTATGGCTACACCTTC. As protein: CASSVGGRKPYGYTF. Combining the CDR3 with reference TRBV9 and TRBJ1-2 gives the whole variable domain DSGVTQTPKHLITATGQRVTLRCSPRSGDLSVYWYQQSLDQGLQFLIQYYNGEERAKGNILERFSAQQFPDLHSELNLSSLELGDSALYFCASSVGGRKPYGYTFGSGTRLTVV.

This clonotype has more than one count but fewer than ten. V is TRBV29-1 and J is TRBJ2-1; 8 bases map to TRBD2. CDR1 SQVTM and CDR2 ANQGSEA come from the germline V gene. The CDR3 is 18 residues long. Trimming at V came to 0 bases and at J to 3 bases, leaving 13 bases not matched to a gene. The CDR3 region has the DNA TGCAGCGTTGAAGATGGGACCTTTGGGACTAGTTACTACAATGAGCAGTTCTTC. Translated, it gives CSVEDGTFGTSYYNEQFF.

In this sample, this clonotype turned up a few times. This chain links TRBV28 with TRBJ2-5; D call uncertain. Trimming took 3 bases from V and 2 from J, leaving 7 bases between them. The CDR3 sequence is 13 residues long. CDR1 and CDR2 from the germline V gene are MDHEN and SYDVKM. CDR3 sequence reads: CASSFPGQETQYF. Here the CDR3 DNA reads TGTGCCAGCAGTTTCCCCGGGCAAGAGACCCAGTACTTC.